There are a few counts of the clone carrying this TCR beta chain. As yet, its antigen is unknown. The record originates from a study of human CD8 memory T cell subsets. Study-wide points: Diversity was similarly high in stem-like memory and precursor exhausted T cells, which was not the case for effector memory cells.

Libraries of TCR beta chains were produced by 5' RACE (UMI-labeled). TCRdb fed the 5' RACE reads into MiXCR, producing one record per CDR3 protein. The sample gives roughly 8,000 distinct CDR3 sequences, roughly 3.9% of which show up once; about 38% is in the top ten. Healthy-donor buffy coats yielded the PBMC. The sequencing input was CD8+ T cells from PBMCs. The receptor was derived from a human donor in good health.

CDR3: CASSIGGLEQFF. The CDR3 DNA reads as TGTGCCAGCAGCATAGGAGGGCTTGAGCAGTTCTTC. The J gene is TRBJ2-1, the V gene TRBV7-9; maybe TRBD2 (6 bases). V gave up 5 bases and J gave up 9 bases, with 11 bases separating them. CDR3 length equals 12 residues. Germline loops: CDR1 SEHNR, CDR2 FQNEAQ (reference sequence). Drawing the rest from reference TRBV7-9 and TRBJ2-1, the complete variable domain is DTGVSQNPRHKITKRGQNVTFRCDPISEHNRLYWYRQTLGQGPEFLTYFQNEAQLEKSRLLSDRFSAERPKGSFSTLEIQRTEQGDSAMYLCASSIGGLEQFFGPGTRLTVL.